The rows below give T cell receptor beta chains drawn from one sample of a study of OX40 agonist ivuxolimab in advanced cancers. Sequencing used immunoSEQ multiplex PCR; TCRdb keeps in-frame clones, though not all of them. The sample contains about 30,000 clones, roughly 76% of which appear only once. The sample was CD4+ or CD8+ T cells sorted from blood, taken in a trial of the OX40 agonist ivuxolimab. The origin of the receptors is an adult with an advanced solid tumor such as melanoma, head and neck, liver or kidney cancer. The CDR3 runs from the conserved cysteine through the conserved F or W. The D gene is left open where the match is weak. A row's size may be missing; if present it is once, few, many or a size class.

CDR3aa: CASSLVVRAGYNSPLHF
CDR3nt: TGCGCCAGCAGCTTGGTGGTCAGGGCGGGCTATAATTCACCCCTCCACTTT
v_gene: TRBV5-1
abundance: NA
j_gene: TRBJ1-6
d_gene: NA

CDR3aa: CASTPKGQGTPVDF
CDR3nt: TGTGCCAGCACCCCCAAGGGTCAGGGAACCCCAGTGGATTTT
v_gene: TRBV6-1
abundance: NA
j_gene: TRBJ1-5
d_gene: NA

CDR3aa: CASSLELGYEQYF
CDR3nt: TGTGCCAGCAGCTTAGAGCTGGGGTACGAGCAGTACTTC
v_gene: TRBV11-1
abundance: NA
j_gene: TRBJ2-7
d_gene: NA

CDR3aa: CASSYTGGAAYEQYF
CDR3nt: TGTGCCAGCAGTTATACGGGGGGGGCTGCCTACGAGCAGTACTTC
v_gene: TRBV6-6
abundance: few
j_gene: TRBJ2-7
d_gene: TRBD2

CDR3aa: CASSVSTSSETQYF
CDR3nt: TGTGCCAGCAGCGTCTCGACTAGCTCAGAGACCCAGTACTTC
v_gene: TRBV9
abundance: NA
j_gene: TRBJ2-5
d_gene: TRBD2

CDR3aa: CASSSDRGEKLFF
CDR3nt: TGTGCCAGCAGCTCAGACAGAGGAGAAAAACTGTTTTTT
v_gene: TRBV5-6
abundance: NA
j_gene: TRBJ1-4
d_gene: NA

CDR3aa: CAWSPPGLYNSPLHF
CDR3nt: TGTGCCTGGAGTCCACCGGGACTTTATAATTCACCCCTCCACTTT
v_gene: TRBV30
abundance: NA
j_gene: TRBJ1-6
d_gene: NA

CDR3aa: CASSIWGGEAFF
CDR3nt: TGTGCCAGTAGTATTTGGGGCGGTGAAGCTTTCTTT
v_gene: TRBV19
abundance: few
j_gene: TRBJ1-1
d_gene: NA

CDR3aa: CASSPGQQETQYF
CDR3nt: TGTGCCAGCTCACCGGGCCAGCAAGAGACCCAGTACTTC
v_gene: TRBV18
abundance: NA
j_gene: TRBJ2-5
d_gene: NA

CDR3aa: CATRADMRQPQHF
CDR3nt: TGTGCCACCCGAGCCGATATGCGGCAGCCCCAGCATTTT
v_gene: TRBV2
abundance: NA
j_gene: TRBJ1-5
d_gene: NA

CDR3aa: CASGMTGAHEYYGYTF
CDR3nt: TGTGCCAGCGGGATGACAGGGGCGCATGAATACTATGGCTACACCTTC
v_gene: TRBV27
abundance: NA
j_gene: TRBJ1-2
d_gene: TRBD1

CDR3aa: CASSQDPERGYTF
CDR3nt: TGTGCCAGCAGCCAAGATCCAGAGCGGGGCTACACCTTC
v_gene: TRBV4-2
abundance: NA
j_gene: TRBJ1-2
d_gene: NA

CDR3aa: CASNNGGYLEKLFF
CDR3nt: TGTGCCAGCAATAACGGGGGGTACCTTGAAAAACTGTTTTTT
v_gene: TRBV28
abundance: NA
j_gene: TRBJ1-4
d_gene: NA

CDR3aa: CASSEALAGNEQFF
CDR3nt: TGTGCCAGCAGTGAAGCGCTAGCGGGTAATGAGCAGTTCTTC
v_gene: TRBV2
abundance: once
j_gene: TRBJ2-1
d_gene: TRBD2

CDR3aa: CASSEARFYEQYF
CDR3nt: TGTGCCAGCAGTGAAGCCAGATTTTACGAGCAGTACTTC
v_gene: TRBV6-5
abundance: NA
j_gene: TRBJ2-7
d_gene: NA

CDR3aa: CASSLRVAGKETQYF
CDR3nt: TGTGCCAGCAGCTTACGAGTAGCGGGGAAGGAGACCCAGTACTTC
v_gene: TRBV7-9
abundance: NA
j_gene: TRBJ2-5
d_gene: TRBD2

CDR3aa: CASSPKRVGLNTEAFF
CDR3nt: TGTGCCAGCAGCCCGAAGCGTGTCGGACTGAACACTGAAGCTTTCTTT
v_gene: TRBV7-2
abundance: once
j_gene: TRBJ1-1
d_gene: NA

CDR3aa: CASSFLGGNQPQHF
CDR3nt: TGTGCCAGCAGCTTCTTGGGGGGTAATCAGCCCCAGCATTTT
v_gene: TRBV7-2
abundance: NA
j_gene: TRBJ1-5
d_gene: NA

CDR3aa: CASSLGWGMETQYF
CDR3nt: TGTGCCAGCAGCTTAGGTTGGGGGATGGAGACCCAGTACTTC
v_gene: TRBV7-2
abundance: NA
j_gene: TRBJ2-5
d_gene: NA

CDR3aa: CASSGQVGEKLFF
CDR3nt: TGTGCCAGTAGTGGACAGGTGGGGGAAAAACTGTTTTTT
v_gene: TRBV19
abundance: NA
j_gene: TRBJ1-4
d_gene: TRBD1

CDR3aa: CASSLRITGELFF
CDR3nt: TGTGCCAGCAGCTTGCGGATCACCGGGGAGCTGTTTTTT
v_gene: TRBV7-6
abundance: NA
j_gene: TRBJ2-2
d_gene: NA

CDR3aa: CASSLDRDIHASNTEAFF
CDR3nt: TGTGCCAGCAGCTTAGATCGGGACATTCACGCGTCGAACACTGAAGCTTTCTTT
v_gene: TRBV11-2
abundance: NA
j_gene: TRBJ1-1
d_gene: NA

CDR3aa: CASSVEASGANVLTF
CDR3nt: TGTGCCAGCAGCGTAGAGGCCTCAGGGGCCAACGTCCTGACTTTC
v_gene: TRBV9
abundance: NA
j_gene: TRBJ2-6
d_gene: NA

CDR3aa: CASSFGLLNTEAFF
CDR3nt: TGTGCCAGCAGCTTCGGACTTTTGAACACTGAAGCTTTCTTT
v_gene: TRBV7-2
abundance: NA
j_gene: TRBJ1-1
d_gene: NA

CDR3aa: CASSRTSGNQETQYF
CDR3nt: TGTGCCAGCAGCCGAACTAGCGGGAACCAAGAGACCCAGTACTTC
v_gene: TRBV5-4
abundance: NA
j_gene: TRBJ2-5
d_gene: TRBD2

CDR3aa: CASSSRGAFTETQYF
CDR3nt: TGTGCCAGCAGCTCGCGGGGGGCCTTCACAGAGACCCAGTACTTC
v_gene: TRBV7-3
abundance: NA
j_gene: TRBJ2-5
d_gene: TRBD2

CDR3aa: CAISDSDRAILEQYF
CDR3nt: TGTGCCATCAGTGATTCGGACCGGGCTATTTTGGAGCAGTACTTC
v_gene: TRBV10-3
abundance: NA
j_gene: TRBJ2-7
d_gene: NA